These T cell receptor beta chains were read from a single sample in a study of cytomegalovirus exposure and HLA in healthy donors. This table comes from immunoSEQ multiplex PCR, and its TCRdb copy is limited to in-frame clones, with some not included. Of about 200,000 clones listed, about three quarters are singletons. The source material was PBMCs. The receptors originated from a man aged 40-50 years in good health and CMV-seronegative. The CDR3 runs from the conserved cysteine through the conserved F or W. D genes are given only for firm matches.

.,TRBJ1-1,TRBV29-1,TGCAGCGTTGGGGGGGAGATGAACACTGAAGCTTTCTTT,CSVGGEMNTEAFF
TRBD2,TRBJ2-1,TRBV6-5,TGTGCCAGCAGCCCCGTAGCGGGGGGCCAGCAGTTCTTC,CASSPVAGGQQFF
TRBD2,TRBJ2-3,TRBV19,TGTGCCAGTAGTATGGGGACTAGCACCCACACAGATACGCAGTATTTT,CASSMGTSTHTDTQYF
.,TRBJ2-7,TRBV28,TGTGCCAGCAGTTTACACCGAGCCTACGAGCAGTACTTC,CASSLHRAYEQYF
.,TRBJ2-7,TRBV9,TGTGCCAGCAGCGTAGATCTAGTAAGCGAGCAGTACTTC,CASSVDLVSEQYF
TRBD1,TRBJ2-3,TRBV5-4,TGTGCCAGCAGCTTTAAGGGACAGGGAAGTAGCACAGATACGCAGTATTTT,CASSFKGQGSSTDTQYF
.,TRBJ1-2,TRBV6-5,TGTGCCAGCAGTACCCGAGGACAGCCGAACTATGGCTACACCTTC,CASSTRGQPNYGYTF
TRBD1,TRBJ1-3,TRBV18,TGTGCCAGCTCTGTGGGACAGGGAGGAAACACCATATATTTT,CASSVGQGGNTIYF
.,TRBJ2-3,TRBV27,TGTGCCAGCCGAGAGGGAGTTAGCACAGATACGCAGTATTTT,CASREGVSTDTQYF
TRBD2,TRBJ2-3,TRBV6-1,TGTGCCAGCAAGCGGGGTTCCACAGATACGCAGTATTTT,CASKRGSTDTQYF
.,TRBJ1-4,TRBV28,TGTGCCAGCAGTTTAACAGGGTTTGGGAAACTGTTTTTT,CASSLTGFGKLFF
TRBD1,TRBJ1-3,TRBV6-1,TGTGCCAGCAGAGGGACAGTACGAGACACCATATATTTT,CASRGTVRDTIYF
.,TRBJ1-1,TRBV6-5,TGTGCCAGCAGGCGGACTCAGAACACTGAAGCTTTCTTT,CASRRTQNTEAFF
TRBD2,TRBJ2-3,TRBV4-2,TGTGCCAGCAGCCAAGATTGGGCTAGCGGGAATGTGAACACAGATACGCAGTATTTT,CASSQDWASGNVNTDTQYF
.,TRBJ2-5,TRBV20-1,TGCAGTACCCTACACCAAGAGACCCAGTACTTC,CSTLHQETQYF